Below, 9 T cell receptor beta chains from the same sample are listed, as sequenced in a study of PD-L1 blockade in urothelial cancer. Assay used: immunoSEQ multiplex PCR; TCRdb lists only in-frame clones, some missing. The sample carries about 39,000 clones, 85% to 90% recorded once. This material consisted of PBMCs, taken around atezolizumab (anti-PD-L1) treatment. These receptor sequences come from a man aged 55 to 69 with urothelial cancer.

V gene TRBV29-1 combines with J gene TRBJ1-2; weak D call: TRBD1 (6 bases). V lost 6 bases, J lost 8 bases, and 16 bases lay in between. Germline loops: CDR1 SQVTM, CDR2 ANQGSEA. The CDR3 has 12 amino acids. CDR3 sequence reads: CSVDSLDGGYTF. CDR3 bases: TGCAGCGTGGACAGTCTCGATGGGGGCTACACCTTC.

The chain recombines TRBV6-6 with TRBJ2-4; TRBD2 matches 9 bases. The CDR3 runs 16 residues. Germline trimming cut 5 bases from V and 3 bases from J; bases unmatched to any gene: 8. The germline CDR1 and CDR2 sequences are MNHNY and SVGAGI (reference sequence). The CDR3 loop is CASSLAGGGGKNIQYF. In nucleotides, the CDR3 is TGTGCCAGCAGTCTTGCGGGGGGGGGTGGCAAAAACATTCAGTACTTC.

This clone was detected once. This sequence joins TRBV11-3 and TRBJ1-2, with TRBD1 as a possible D gene (6 bases). The germline V gene has CDR1 SGHNT and CDR2 YENEEA. This CDR3 has 16 amino acids. Trimming stripped 6 bases from V and 1 base from J, with 18 bases between. CDR3: CASRSPPLTGNYGYTF. The DNA for the CDR3 is TGTGCCAGCAGATCCCCCCCCCTGACAGGTAACTATGGCTACACCTTC.

The chain is built from TRBV10-3 and TRBJ1-2; D is ambiguous. Trimming took 4 bases from V and 0 from J, leaving 6 bases between them. This CDR3 has 13 amino acids. Germline V gives CDR1 ENHRY, CDR2 SYGVKD. CDR3 DNA sequence: TGTGCCATCAGTGTAAATCCTAACTATGGCTACACCTTC. Its translation: CAISVNPNYGYTF.

This rearrangement joins TRBV7-2 to TRBJ2-7; D is perhaps TRBD2 (6 bases). Trimming stripped 5 bases from V and 0 bases from J, with 17 bases between. The germline CDR1 and CDR2 sequences are SGHTA and FQGNSA. The CDR3 is made up of 16 amino acids. CDR3 nucleotides: TGTGCCAGCAGCCACGTCGGGGGACTCGACTCCTACGAGCAGTACTTC. It translates to CASSHVGGLDSYEQYF.

This rearrangement joins TRBV11-2 to TRBJ2-5; D is perhaps TRBD1 (5 bases). The CDR3 loop spans 13 amino acids. CDR1 is SGHAT and CDR2 is FQNNGV in the germline V gene. Trimming took 5 bases from V and 5 from J, leaving 12 bases between them. As DNA, the CDR3 is TGTGCCAGCAGCCCAGGGTGGATGGAGACCCAGTACTTC. Protein product: CASSPGWMETQYF.

This chain connects TRBV7-9 to TRBJ1-4; TRBD1 agrees at 9 bases. J was trimmed by 3 bases and V by 5 bases; bases with no gene match: 1. This CDR3 is built from 14 residues. CDR1 and CDR2 from the germline V gene are SEHNR and FQNEAQ (reference sequence). This CDR3 is CASSRTGANEKLFF. In DNA form, the CDR3 reads TGTGCCAGCAGCCGGACAGGGGCTAATGAAAAACTGTTTTTT.

The rearrangement links TRBV6-6 to TRBJ1-3; a weak D match, TRBD1 (5 bases). V dropped 6 bases and J dropped 0 bases, with 12 bases sitting between them. Per the germline V gene, CDR1 is MNHNY and CDR2 is SVGAGI (reference sequence). The CDR3 covers 15 residues. The CDR3 loop is CASRTIDSSGNTIYF. In DNA, the CDR3 is TGTGCCAGCAGAACCATCGACAGCTCTGGAAACACCATATATTTT.

The chain links TRBV2 to TRBJ2-5, with D tentatively TRBD2 (5 bases). CDR1 is SNHLY, CDR2 FYNNEI, per germline. Trimming took off 8 bases at V and 0 bases at J, with 13 bases between the two ends. The CDR3 spans 14 residues. The CDR3 sequence is CASALSGNQETQYF. In DNA, the CDR3 is TGTGCCAGCGCCCTTTCGGGAAACCAAGAGACCCAGTACTTC.